A single sample gave rise to the 10 T cell receptor beta chains below, sequenced in a study of OX40 agonist ivuxolimab in advanced cancers. The library was produced with the immunoSEQ multiplex PCR assay. What TCRdb holds here is the immuneACCESS table cut down to in-frame rearrangements. Part of the clones is not present; checked against another copy, under half of the missing clones reflect an unresolved V gene, and the others are unexplained. The sample table shows fewer than 130,000 clones, and approximately 90% are seen once. About 0.28% of the sample is taken by the ten largest. The specimen comprised CD4+ or CD8+ T cells sorted from blood, sampled in a trial of the OX40 agonist ivuxolimab. These receptors were collected from an adult with an advanced solid tumor such as melanoma, head and neck, liver or kidney cancer.

Details on this clone: The sample carries other DNA sequences with the same CDR3. The gene calls are TRBV25-1 and TRBJ2-5; a weak D match, TRBD2 (6 bases). Germline CDR1 and CDR2: MGHDK and SYGVNS. V gave up 6 bases and J gave up 4 bases, with 12 bases separating them. The CDR3 totals 13 residues. The DNA of the CDR3 is TGTGCCAGCAGGGGAGGCCCCGGAGAGACCCAGTACTTC. It specifies CASRGGPGETQYF.

The rearrangement links TRBV10-3 to TRBJ1-3; TRBD1 matches 7 bases. Trimming removed 7 bases from V and 1 base from J; junction bases left unmatched: 7. This CDR3 is built from 15 residues. From germline, CDR1 is ENHRY and CDR2 SYGVKD. The CDR3 nucleotides read TGTGCCATCACCTCGACAGGGTCGTCTGGAAACACCATATATTTT. This translates into CAITSTGSSGNTIYF.

This clone has a single count. This chain links TRBV11-3 with TRBJ2-7; no definite D call. CDR3 size: 13 residues. Deletions cut 2 bases from V and 2 bases from J, with 7 bases between. Germline CDR1 is SGHNT and CDR2 is YENEEA. DNA of the CDR3: TGTGCCAGCAGCTTAACTGGCGCCTACGAGCAGTACTTC. Its translation: CASSLTGAYEQYF.

This clone was picked up one time. The chain is built from TRBV10-3 and TRBJ2-7; 7 bases are shared with TRBD1. Trimming cost V 5 bases and J 7 bases; bases outside gene matches: 8. Germline CDR1 reads ENHRY; CDR2 reads SYGVKD. CDR3 length equals 13 residues. The CDR3 sequence is CAISRADRAEQYF. The CDR3 DNA reads TGTGCCATCAGTCGAGCCGACAGGGCTGAGCAGTACTTC.

The chain joins TRBV6-6 to TRBJ1-5; tentative D call: TRBD1 (5 bases). In germline, CDR1 is MNHNY, CDR2 SVGAGI (reference sequence). The CDR3 length is 14 residues. The V end was cut by 1 base, the J end by 9 bases, with 13 bases between. Here the CDR3 reads CASSYYEWGGPQHF. The CDR3 DNA follows: TGTGCCAGCAGTTACTACGAGTGGGGCGGGCCCCAGCATTTT.

Only one count was recorded for this clone. The chain couples TRBV7-9 to TRBJ2-3; D unclear. Germline CDR1 is SEHNR and CDR2 is FQNEAQ (reference sequence). The CDR3 extends over 15 amino acids. V was shortened by 0 bases and J by 6 bases, with 13 bases between the two germline ends. CDR3 residues: CASSLAGSGVDTQYF. Here the CDR3 DNA reads TGTGCCAGCAGCTTAGCAGGCTCTGGAGTCGATACGCAGTATTTT.

V and J are TRBV30 and TRBJ2-7; TRBD2 matches at 11 bases. The CDR3 spans 15 residues. Per the germline V gene, CDR1 is GTSNPN and CDR2 is SVGIG (reference sequence). The V and J ends lost 3 bases and 6 bases, in that order; junction bases with no gene match: 10. The CDR3 sequence: CAWRDLLAGAIEQYF. In DNA form, the CDR3 reads TGTGCCTGGAGGGACTTACTAGCGGGAGCCATCGAGCAGTACTTC.

This chain joins TRBV7-6 and TRBJ2-2, with a tentative D call TRBD2 (5 bases). From germline, CDR1 is SGHVS and CDR2 FNYEAQ. The CDR3 contains 16 residues. Trimming removed 2 bases from V and 0 bases from J, with 10 bases in between. In DNA, the CDR3 is TGTGCCAGCAGCTTACGGGGTGGGGCGAACACCGGGGAGCTGTTTTTT. Its translation is CASSLRGGANTGELFF. The full variable domain, in which reference TRBV7-6 and TRBJ2-2 provide the parts outside the CDR3, is GAGVSQSPRYKVTKRGQDVALRCDPISGHVSLYWYRQALGQGPEFLTYFNYEAQQDKSGLPNDRFSAERPEGSISTLTIQRTEQRDSAMYRCASSLRGGANTGELFFGEGSRLTVL.

The J gene is TRBJ1-5, the V gene TRBV14; D is unresolved. Germline assignment: CDR1 SGHDN and CDR2 FVKESK. Between the trimmed V and J ends, which lost 1 base and 0 bases, there was a span of 16 bases. CDR3 length: 18 residues. The CDR3 nucleotides read TGTGCCAGCAGCCAAGGTCGGGATCGGGAATATAGCAATCAGCCCCAGCATTTT. This gives the protein CASSQGRDREYSNQPQHF.

This rearrangement joins TRBV6-5 to TRBJ2-7; 7 bases line up with TRBD1. J was trimmed by 5 bases and V by 5 bases; bases with no gene match: 9. This CDR3 spans 14 amino acids. CDR1 is MNHEY and CDR2 is SVGAGI in the germline V gene. The CDR3 nucleotides are TGTGCCAGCAGTGTCGACAGGGAGAGGGACGAGCAGTACTTC. Translated, it gives CASSVDRERDEQYF.